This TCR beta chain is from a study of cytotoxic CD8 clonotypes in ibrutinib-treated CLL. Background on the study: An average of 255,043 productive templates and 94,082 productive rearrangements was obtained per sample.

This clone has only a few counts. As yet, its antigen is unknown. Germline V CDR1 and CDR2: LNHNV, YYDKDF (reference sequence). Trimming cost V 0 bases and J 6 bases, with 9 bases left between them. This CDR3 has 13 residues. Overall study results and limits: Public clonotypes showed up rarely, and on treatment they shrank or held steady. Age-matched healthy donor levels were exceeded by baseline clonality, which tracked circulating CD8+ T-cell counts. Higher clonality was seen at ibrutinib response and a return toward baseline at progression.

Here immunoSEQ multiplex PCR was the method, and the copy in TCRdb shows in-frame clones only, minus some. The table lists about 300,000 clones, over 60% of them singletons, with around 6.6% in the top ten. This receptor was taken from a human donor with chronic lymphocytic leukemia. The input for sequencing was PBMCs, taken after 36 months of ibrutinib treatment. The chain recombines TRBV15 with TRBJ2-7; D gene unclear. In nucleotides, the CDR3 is TGTGCCACCAGCAGAGATTGGATTGGCGAGCAGTACTTC. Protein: CATSRDWIGEQYF.